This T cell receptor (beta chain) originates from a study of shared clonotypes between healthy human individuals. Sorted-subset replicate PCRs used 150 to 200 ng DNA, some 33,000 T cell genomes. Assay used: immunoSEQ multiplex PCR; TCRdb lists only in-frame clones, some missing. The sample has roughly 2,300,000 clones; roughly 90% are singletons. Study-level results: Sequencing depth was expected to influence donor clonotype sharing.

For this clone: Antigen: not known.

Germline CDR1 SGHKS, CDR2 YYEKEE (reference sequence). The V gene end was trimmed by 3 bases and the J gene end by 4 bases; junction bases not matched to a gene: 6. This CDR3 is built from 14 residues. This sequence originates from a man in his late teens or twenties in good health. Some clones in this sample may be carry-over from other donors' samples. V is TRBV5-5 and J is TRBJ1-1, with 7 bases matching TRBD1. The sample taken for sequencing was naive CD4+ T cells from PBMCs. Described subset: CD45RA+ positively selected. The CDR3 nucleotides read TGTGCCAGCAGCTCCAGGGGGGGAGGCACTGAAGCTTTCTTT. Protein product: CASSSRGGGTEAFF.